This record covers a single TCR beta chain. The data belong to a study of technical replicates of blood from four donors. Assay: immunoSEQ multiplex PCR; the TCRdb copy retains only in-frame clones and omits some. The sample has tens of thousands of clones, roughly 88% seen once. The germline CDR1 and CDR2 sequences are SGHTA and FQGNSA. V was cut by 5 bases and J by 2 bases, with 16 bases left in between. The CDR3 loop spans 16 amino acids. The TCR comes from a human donor in good health. Some clones in this sample may be carry-over from other donors' samples. The sequencing sample was made of PBMCs. The chain combines TRBV7-2 with TRBJ1-5; D remains unclear. For the CDR3, the DNA is TGTGCCAGCAGCCCCTCACGCGCTTCGGGCAATCAGCCCCAGCATTTT. This encodes CASSPSRASGNQPQHF.